This TCR beta chain was captured by sequencing in a study of graft-versus-host responses after intestinal transplantation. General study results and limits: GvH clones occurred in recipient marrow; some first appeared in ileum or blood.

This clone was recorded a few times. Its antigen remains unidentified. Processing was applied to graft tissue in order to liberate intraepithelial and lamina propria lymphocytes. Using immunoSEQ multiplex PCR, the repertoire was profiled, and TCRdb retains in-frame clones only, with some absent. The sample shows some 15,000 clones, under 85% of them seen only once. The V gene's germline CDR1 is SGHRS and CDR2 YFSETQ. The CDR3 contains 15 residues. Trimming left V 0 bases short and J 0 bases short, with 10 bases between. This clonotype was sampled from a human patient who received an intestinal transplant, so some T cells may come from the graft donor. The specimen was ileum tissue, collected roughly 450 days after intestinal transplant. The genes are TRBV5-1 and TRBJ2-7; maybe TRBD2 (6 bases). The CDR3 bases are TGCGCCAGCAGCTTGGCCGGAGGGAGCTCCTACGAGCAGTACTTC. This translates into CASSLAGGSSYEQYF. Full variable domain (missing parts from reference TRBV5-1 and TRBJ2-7): KAGVTQTPRYLIKTRGQQVTLSCSPISGHRSVSWYQQTPGQGLQFLFEYFSETQRNKGNFPGRFSGRQFSNSRSEMNVSTLELGDSALYLCASSLAGGSSYEQYFGPGTRLTVT.